The clone carrying this T cell receptor beta chain was recorded a few times. Its antigen is not known. This sample is part of a study of T-cell reconstitution after alpha-beta-depleted transplantation in children. TCRbeta library preparation incorporated unique molecular identifiers. TCRdb recomputed calls from the PCR reads with MiXCR, one row per CDR3 protein. The sample shows some 600,000 distinct CDR3 sequences, 10% to 15% of them seen only once. The study's findings and limits: A year post-transplant, T-cell counts and diversity derived mostly from newly produced T cells.

Trimming stripped 1 base from V and 1 base from J, with 5 bases between. CDR1 is KGHSY and CDR2 is FQNENV in the germline V gene. CDR3 size: 14 residues. This clonotype was sampled from a male patient aged 5 to 17 who had a stem cell transplant for acute myeloid leukemia, so the T cells may come from the graft donor. This chain links TRBV16 with TRBJ1-5; the D is unclear. This sample comprised PBMCs, mostly from graft donor cells, obtained 360 days after TCRalphabeta/CD19-depleted stem cell transplant. CDR3 sequence reads: CASSQFESNQPQHF. CDR3 sequence (DNA): TGTGCCAGCAGCCAATTTGAAAGCAATCAGCCCCAGCATTTT.